The clone carrying this TCR beta chain has more than one count but fewer than ten. Its matching antigen is unknown. The CDR3 runs to 14 residues. Germline loops: CDR1 SQVTM, CDR2 ANQGSEA. The V and J ends lost 7 bases and 2 bases, in that order; junction bases with no gene match: 9. Extraction of RNA preceded its reverse transcription into cDNA, which served as the sequencing template. TCRdb's table, derived via immunoSEQ multiplex PCR, lists solely in-frame clones and lacks some. Among about 150,000 clones listed, 50% to 65% were seen once. The data were taken from a study of CD8+ T cells in alopecia areata. The study, taken as a whole, reports: Clonality was higher in lesional than normal scalp, especially in alopecia totalis/universalis. Normal-skin resident alphabeta T cells also appear among scalp sample sequences.

Sequenced sample: CD4+ T cells sorted from blood. J is TRBJ1-2 and V is TRBV29-1; 8 bases fit TRBD1. The receptor was isolated from a human donor in good health. The DNA for the CDR3 is TGCAGCGCAACCCAGGGGGCAGGGAACTATGGCTACACCTTC. This gives the protein CSATQGAGNYGYTF.